The 24 T cell receptor beta chains below all came from one sample that was sequenced in a study of human T cells and chemical hapten exposure (dated by TCRdb to about 2021). Receptor amplification or capture employed RACE. Sequencing relied on a NextSeq 500. Clones were called with MiXCR by TCRdb after fastp trimmed the public reads at Q25, and only in-frame beta chains were retained. Identical CDR3 proteins give one entry, which carries the most common genes and DNA. This sample gives some 300,000 distinct CDR3 sequences in total; approximately 5% of them show up just once. The ten largest account for around 8.6% of the sample. This sample's time point label indicates: pre-sensitization, week 0. Reading the label with the study, this specimen's treatment or condition is: therapeutic diphenylcyclopropenone sensitization with weekly scalp DPC. Sequencing was performed on whole blood, taken in connection with sensitization to the hapten diphenylcyclopropenone (DPC). The receptor source for this set is a young woman with alopecia areata. Some clones in this sample may be carry-over from other donors' samples.

This clonotype was observed many times. The chain uses TRBV5-1 and TRBJ2-5; 13 bases match TRBD2. Losses at the gene ends were 4 bases for V and 4 bases for J; bases not matched to a gene: 7. The germline V gene encodes CDR1 SGHRS and CDR2 YFSETQ. This CDR3 comprises 16 residues. CDR3 sequence (DNA): TGCGCCAGCAGCCCTGCGACTAGCGGGGGGAGAGAGACCCAGTACTTC. Its protein is CASSPATSGGRETQYF.

This clonotype was recorded many times. The CDR3 region is CATSKGLAGGRSTDTQYF. The CDR3 DNA reads as TGTGCCACCAGCAAGGGACTAGCGGGGGGGCGAAGCACAGATACGCAGTATTTT. This chain joins TRBV15 and TRBJ2-3; 16 nucleotides line up with TRBD2. Germline values: CDR1 LNHNV, CDR2 YYDKDF (reference sequence). The CDR3 length is 18 residues. With V trimmed by 4 bases and J by 0 bases, 4 bases remained unmatched.

This clonotype has at least ten counts. V gene TRBV20-1 combines with J gene TRBJ2-3, with D perhaps matching TRBD1 (6 bases). Trimming shortened V by 3 bases and J by 0 bases, and 19 bases separated the two germline ends. CDR3 size: 17 residues. Germline CDR1 is DFQATT and CDR2 is SNEGSKA (reference sequence). CDR3 coding DNA: TGCAGTGCTAGGGGTGGGGGCTCCCTCATCAGCACAGATACGCAGTATTTT. It specifies CSARGGGSLISTDTQYF.

The V gene is TRBV5-1, the J gene TRBJ1-3, with a weak D call TRBD1 (6 bases). The CDR3 length is 16 residues. Germline V gives CDR1 SGHRS, CDR2 YFSETQ. V was pared by 0 bases and J by 0 bases, with 10 bases between. CDR3 sequence: CASSLDRTVSGNTIYF. CDR3 DNA: TGCGCCAGCAGCTTGGACAGGACAGTCTCTGGAAACACCATATATTTT.

This clonotype was counted only a few times. This may arise from a read error, as a much more abundant clone is one base away. The V and J genes are TRBV29-1 and TRBJ2-2, with D unresolved. V gave up 2 bases and J gave up 6 bases, with 1 base separating them. CDR1 is SQVTM and CDR2 is ANQGSEA in the germline V gene. The CDR3 totals 10 residues. CDR3 DNA: TGCAGCGTTGAATCCGGGGAGCTGTTTTTT. Encoded protein: CSVESGELFF.

This CDR3 is CASSLIQGQSGTDTQYF. Written as DNA, the CDR3 is TGTGCCAGCAGCTTAATCCAGGGACAGTCCGGCACAGATACGCAGTATTTT. V is TRBV5-4 and J is TRBJ2-3; 7 nucleotides line up with TRBD1. This CDR3 contains 17 residues. Germline values: CDR1 SGHNT, CDR2 YYREEE (reference sequence). The junction had 10 bases not matched to a gene; V was cut back by 2 bases and J by 1 base.

The chain recombines TRBV19 with TRBJ2-1; TRBD2 aligns across 8 bases. V was pared by 5 bases and J by 4 bases, with 10 bases of the junction left unmatched. Germline V gene lookup returns CDR1 LNHDA and CDR2 SQIVND (reference sequence). CDR3 size: 16 residues. In DNA form, the CDR3 reads TGTGCCAGTAGTTCAGTATTGACTAGCGTTTACAATGAGCAGTTCTTC. The encoded protein is CASSSVLTSVYNEQFF.

This clonotype was observed a few times. V gene TRBV6-5 combines with J gene TRBJ1-1; a possible D gene is TRBD1 (5 bases). The CDR3 spans 14 residues. Looked up from germline, CDR1 is MNHEY and CDR2 is SVGAGI. V lost 4 bases and J 3 bases, leaving 12 bases between the germline ends. The CDR3, as DNA: TGTGCCAGCAGTTTCTCTCAGGGCGACACTGAAGCTTTCTTT. Translating it yields CASSFSQGDTEAFF.

The chain combines TRBV7-2 with TRBJ1-5; perhaps TRBD1 as D (5 bases). The germline CDR1 and CDR2 sequences are SGHTA and FQGNSA. The CDR3 is 14 residues long. The germline V and J ends were trimmed by 1 base and 4 bases, with 8 bases remaining between them. In nucleotides, the CDR3 is TGTGCCAGCAGCTTAGTCGACAGAAATCAGCCCCAGCATTTT. Translation gives CASSLVDRNQPQHF.

This clonotype turned up a few times. The rearrangement uses TRBV5-8 and TRBJ1-2; D is perhaps TRBD1 (6 bases). The CDR3 length is 15 residues. Trimming pared 0 bases from V and 4 bases from J, leaving 13 bases between. Germline values: CDR1 SGHTS, CDR2 YDEGEE. The DNA for the CDR3 is TGTGCCAGCAGCTTGGAAGGCAGGGGTCTCTATGGCTACACCTTC. It yields the protein CASSLEGRGLYGYTF.

The rearrangement uses TRBV7-8 and TRBJ1-2; D is unclear. Trimming took 1 base from V and 1 from J, leaving 10 bases between them. This CDR3 contains 15 residues. Germline V gene data show CDR1 as SGHVS and CDR2 as FQNEAQ. The CDR3 reads CASSLGATYNYGYTF. In nucleotides, the CDR3 is TGTGCCAGCAGCTTAGGCGCCACCTATAACTATGGCTACACCTTC.

This clonotype was counted many times. The rearrangement joins TRBV6-5 to TRBJ1-1; no definite D call. Germline V lookup: CDR1 MNHEY, CDR2 SVGAGI. The CDR3 loop spans 14 amino acids. Trimming removed 2 bases from V and 7 bases from J, with 14 bases in between. CDR3: CASSYGNKWGEAFF. The CDR3 DNA reads TGTGCCAGCAGTTACGGAAATAAATGGGGTGAAGCTTTCTTT.

This clonotype was seen ten or more times. The chain's CDR3 is CSARDGYEQYF. DNA for the CDR3: TGCAGTGCTAGGGACGGCTACGAGCAGTACTTC. The gene calls are TRBV20-1 and TRBJ2-7, with D hard to call. CDR3 length: 11 amino acids. The V gene lost 3 bases and the J gene lost 3 bases, with 6 bases spanning the gap. CDR1 and CDR2 from the germline V gene are DFQATT and SNEGSKA (reference sequence).

The chain recombines TRBV4-3 with TRBJ2-4; D possibly corresponds to TRBD1 (6 bases). The germline CDR1 and CDR2 sequences are LGHNA and YSLEER. V lost 0 bases and J 0 bases, leaving 9 bases between the germline ends. CDR3 length equals 16 residues. DNA of the CDR3: TGCGCCAGCAGCCAAGATGAGGGGGTAGCCAAAAACATTCAGTACTTC. Translating gives CASSQDEGVAKNIQYF.

This clonotype was picked up many times. The chain employs TRBV7-3 and TRBJ1-1, with D perhaps matching TRBD1 (5 bases). Trimming took 3 bases from V and 1 from J, leaving 27 bases between them. The CDR3 has 20 amino acids. Germline CDR1 SGHTA, CDR2 FQGTGA. CDR3 nucleotide sequence: TGTGCCAGCAGCTTCGCGGGGTTTTCAACAGGTCTACTAAGGAACACTGAAGCTTTCTTT. Protein: CASSFAGFSTGLLRNTEAFF.

In regard to this clonotype: This clone may be a read error of a much larger clone one base away. The chain is built from TRBV29-1 and TRBJ1-1; D perhaps matches TRBD1 (6 bases). CDR1 is SQVTM and CDR2 is ANQGSEA in the germline V gene. V was trimmed by 8 bases and J by 5 bases, leaving 15 bases between them. This CDR3 is 12 amino acids long. CDR3 nucleotide sequence: TGCAGCACCAGACAGGTTCAAACTGAAGCTTTCTTT. The encoded protein is CSTRQVQTEAFF.

This clonotype appeared many times. The chain joins TRBV18 to TRBJ1-1; D ambiguous. The V gene lost 3 bases and the J gene lost 4 bases, with 6 bases spanning the gap. Germline CDR1 is KGHSH and CDR2 is LQKENI. The CDR3 loop spans 12 amino acids. This CDR3 reads CASSPPSTEAFF. The CDR3 DNA sequence: TGTGCCAGCTCACCCCCCAGCACTGAAGCTTTCTTT.

The chain uses TRBV7-3 and TRBJ2-2; TRBD1 aligns across 8 bases. The V segment lost 2 bases and the J segment 4 bases; nucleotides outside the gene matches: 9. The CDR3 loop spans 17 amino acids. Per the germline V gene, CDR1 is SGHTA and CDR2 is FQGTGA. This CDR3 reads CASSLSGGRSVTGELFF. CDR3 nucleotides: TGTGCCAGCAGCTTATCAGGGGGCAGGTCTGTCACCGGGGAGCTGTTTTTT. Full variable domain (missing parts from reference TRBV7-3 and TRBJ2-2): GAGVSQTPSNKVTEKGKYVELRCDPISGHTALYWYRQSLGQGPEFLIYFQGTGAADDSGLPNDRFFAVRPEGSVSTLKIQRTERGDSAVYLCASSLSGGRSVTGELFFGEGSRLTVL.

V is TRBV10-3 and J is TRBJ1-5; D perhaps matches TRBD1 (5 bases). V lost 10 bases, J lost 7 bases, and 20 bases lay in between. CDR1 ENHRY and CDR2 SYGVKD come from the germline V gene. The CDR3 runs 14 residues. In nucleotides, the CDR3 is TGTGCCACTAGAACCGACCAGGGCAGACAGCCCCAGCATTTT. This gives the protein CATRTDQGRQPQHF.

This clonotype was observed a few times. This sequence joins TRBV19 and TRBJ1-5; 7 nucleotides line up with TRBD1. CDR1 and CDR2 from the germline V gene are LNHDA and SQIVND (reference sequence). The V and J ends lost 3 bases and 2 bases, in that order; junction bases with no gene match: 10. CDR3 length equals 17 residues. For the CDR3, the DNA is TGTGCCAGTAGTATTGGCAGGGGGACACCAGGCAATCAGCCCCAGCATTTT. It encodes CASSIGRGTPGNQPQHF. The full variable domain, its missing parts supplied by reference TRBV19 and TRBJ1-5, is DGGITQSPKYLFRKEGQNVTLSCEQNLNHDAMYWYRQDPGQGLRLIYYSQIVNDFQKGDIAEGYSVSREKKESFPLTVTSAQKNPTAFYLCASSIGRGTPGNQPQHFGDGTRLSIL.

This clonotype turned up a few times. The V gene is TRBV4-2, the J gene TRBJ2-5; no firm D call. The CDR3 totals 14 residues. V was shortened by 4 bases and J by 1 base, with 10 bases between the two germline ends. The germline gives CDR1 LGHNA, CDR2 YNFKEQ. Written as DNA, the CDR3 is TGTGCCAGCAGCCGTGGTATGGCCCAAGAGACCCAGTACTTC. Residues: CASSRGMAQETQYF.

This clonotype was seen repeatedly, ten times or more. This chain joins TRBV20-1 and TRBJ1-5; D is perhaps TRBD1 (6 bases). V was cut by 5 bases and J by 3 bases, with 14 bases left in between. In germline, CDR1 is DFQATT, CDR2 SNEGSKA (reference sequence). The CDR3 contains 14 residues. The CDR3 loop is CSAAIQGLNQPQHF. Written as DNA, the CDR3 is TGCAGTGCTGCGATACAGGGCCTCAATCAGCCCCAGCATTTT.

The chain uses TRBV3-1 and TRBJ1-5; D is unclear. CDR3 length: 14 residues. Germline loops: CDR1 LGHDT, CDR2 YNNKEL (reference sequence). The ends were cut back, 0 bases at V and 3 bases at J, with 6 bases in the middle. Written as DNA, the CDR3 is TGTGCCAGCAGCCAAGACTCGACCAATCAGCCCCAGCATTTT. Translating it yields CASSQDSTNQPQHF.

The V and J genes are TRBV5-6 and TRBJ1-3; D call uncertain. The CDR3 runs 16 residues. The germline V gene encodes CDR1 SGHDT and CDR2 YYEEEE. V shed 0 bases and J shed 0 bases, with 10 bases lying between them. Here the CDR3 DNA reads TGTGCCAGCAGCTTGGTCTCAGGCCCCTCTGGAAACACCATATATTTT. Translation gives CASSLVSGPSGNTIYF.